The clone carrying this T cell receptor beta chain was counted at least ten times. This sample was taken from a study of T cells in Graves' hyperthyroidism and ophthalmopathy. The CDR3 contains 17 residues. V lost 2 bases and J lost 0, with 11 bases in between. CDR1 and CDR2 (germline): MDHEN, SYDVKM. There were TCR beta CDR3 regions amplified from RNA transcripts. HTBI primers were the set used in a first-round RT-PCR of the TCR CDR3. A single record per CDR3 protein comes from TCRdb applying MiXCR to the multiplex PCR reads. The table has about 290,000 distinct CDR3 sequences, about an eighth seen once. Graves' hyperthyroidism was deemed stable absent ophthalmopathy progression within 18 months. Patients were excluded for uncontrolled infection, other autoimmune disease, pregnancy or lactation. 10 ml of fresh peripheral blood supplied the PBMCs.

The chain employs TRBV28 and TRBJ2-6, with D tentatively TRBD1 (6 bases). Material for sequencing was blood. This TCR was recovered from a woman aged 40 to 50 with Graves' hyperthyroidism. Written as DNA, the CDR3 is TGTGCCAGCAGTTTAGGGGACACCGACTCTGGGGCCAACGTCCTGACTTTC. Translated: CASSLGDTDSGANVLTF.